Below are 14 T cell receptor beta chains sequenced from a single sample in a study of cytotoxic CD8 clonotypes in ibrutinib-treated CLL. Some clones are missing from TCRdb's copy, which holds only in-frame ones; the method was immunoSEQ multiplex PCR. The sample shows 130,000 or so clones, around 77% of them seen only once. Sequenced here: PBMCs, sampled after 12 months of ibrutinib treatment. All receptors come from a human donor with chronic lymphocytic leukemia.

The chain uses TRBV27 and TRBJ2-3; 7 nucleotides match TRBD2. Unmatched junction bases numbered 6, after V lost 6 bases and J lost 3 bases. The germline V gene has CDR1 MNHEY and CDR2 SMNVEV (reference sequence). CDR3 size: 14 residues. This CDR3 is CASRGRVKTDTQYF. CDR3 DNA: TGTGCCAGCAGGGGGAGGGTTAAGACAGATACGCAGTATTTT.

The chain has TRBV6-5 and TRBJ1-1; D might be TRBD1 (6 bases). The CDR3 runs 16 residues. V dropped 4 bases and J dropped 3 bases, with 18 bases sitting between them. Germline V gene data show CDR1 as MNHEY and CDR2 as SVGAGI. Written as DNA, the CDR3 is TGTGCCAGCAGTTCCCACGGGAGGGGGGAGGACACTGAAGCTTTCTTT. The encoded protein is CASSSHGRGEDTEAFF.

This chain uses TRBV7-8 with TRBJ2-1; TRBD1 agrees at 9 bases. This CDR3 has 16 amino acids. V shed 5 bases and J 5 bases; nucleotides not matched to a gene: 10. Germline values: CDR1 SGHVS, CDR2 FQNEAQ. CDR3 sequence reads: CASSPSTGGANNEQFF. The DNA of the CDR3 is TGTGCCAGCAGCCCCTCCACAGGGGGCGCAAACAATGAGCAGTTCTTC. Complete variable domain (other parts from reference TRBV7-8 and TRBJ2-1): GAGVSQSPRYKVAKRGQDVALRCDPISGHVSLFWYQQALGQGPEFLTYFQNEAQLDKSGLPSDRFFAERPEGSVSTLKIQRTQQEDSAVYLCASSPSTGGANNEQFFGPGTRLTVL.

This clone was seen a single time. The V call is TRBV9, the J call TRBJ1-1; maybe TRBD1 (6 bases). With 0 bases removed from V and 2 bases from J, the gap between germline ends came to 11 bases. Germline CDR1 is SGDLS and CDR2 is YYNGEE. This CDR3 comprises 15 residues. Written as DNA, the CDR3 is TGTGCCAGCAGCGTAGGCTCAGGGGTTAACACTGAAGCTTTCTTT. Amino acids: CASSVGSGVNTEAFF. Combining the CDR3 with reference TRBV9 and TRBJ1-1 gives the whole variable domain DSGVTQTPKHLITATGQRVTLRCSPRSGDLSVYWYQQSLDQGLQFLIQYYNGEERAKGNILERFSAQQFPDLHSELNLSSLELGDSALYFCASSVGSGVNTEAFFGQGTRLTVV.

The chain has TRBV6-5 and TRBJ2-1; D may be TRBD1 (5 bases). Germline V lookup: CDR1 MNHEY, CDR2 SVGAGI. The CDR3 is made up of 15 amino acids. V lost 6 bases and J lost 1, with 13 bases in between. Here the CDR3 DNA reads TGTGCCAGCAGGCGACAGACTGAATCCTACAATGAGCAGTTCTTC. Translated, it gives CASRRQTESYNEQFF.

The chain is built from TRBV19 and TRBJ2-2, with D hard to call. CDR3 length equals 14 residues. Trimming took 4 bases from V and 4 from J, leaving 10 bases between them. The germline gives CDR1 LNHDA, CDR2 SQIVND (reference sequence). As DNA, the CDR3 is TGTGCCAGTAGTACCTTAACGAGCACCGGGGAGCTGTTTTTT. The encoded protein is CASSTLTSTGELFF.

CDR3 in DNA: TGCGCCAGCAGCTTGGCGCGGGGGAGCACAGATACGCAGTATTTT. Its protein product is CASSLARGSTDTQYF. V gene TRBV5-1 combines with J gene TRBJ2-3; 7 bases line up with TRBD2. The CDR3 runs 15 residues. In germline, CDR1 is SGHRS, CDR2 YFSETQ. V lost 0 bases and J lost 0; bases outside the gene matches: 1. Using reference TRBV5-1 and TRBJ2-3 for the parts outside the CDR3, the full variable domain is KAGVTQTPRYLIKTRGQQVTLSCSPISGHRSVSWYQQTPGQGLQFLFEYFSETQRNKGNFPGRFSGRQFSNSRSEMNVSTLELGDSALYLCASSLARGSTDTQYFGPGTRLTVL.

V usage is TRBV15 and J usage is TRBJ1-5; D gene ambiguous. The CDR3 has 13 amino acids. Trimming removed 6 bases at V and 1 base at J, with 7 bases between. CDR1 and CDR2 (germline): LNHNV, YYDKDF (reference sequence). For the CDR3, the DNA is TGTGCCACCAGTACAGCAAGCAATCAGCCCCAGCATTTT. Its protein is CATSTASNQPQHF.

The rearrangement joins TRBV6-5 to TRBJ2-1, with 12 nucleotides matching TRBD2. The trim removed 5 bases at V and 13 bases at J, leaving 3 bases unmatched. CDR1 and CDR2 (germline): MNHEY, SVGAGI. The CDR3 covers 12 residues. CDR3 protein: CASSQGLAGQFF. The CDR3 DNA sequence: TGTGCCAGCAGTCAAGGACTAGCGGGACAGTTCTTC.

With respect to this clone: The same CDR3 also results from other DNA sequences found in this sample. The V and J genes are TRBV9 and TRBJ2-7; no clear D. The V gene's germline CDR1 is SGDLS and CDR2 YYNGEE. V dropped 0 bases and J dropped 2 bases, with 6 bases sitting between them. CDR3 length: 13 residues. CDR3: CASSVGVTYEQYF. In nucleotides, the CDR3 is TGTGCCAGCAGCGTAGGGGTCACCTACGAGCAGTACTTC.

The V gene is TRBV28, the J gene TRBJ2-2; D unclear. The CDR3 contains 13 residues. The germline gives CDR1 MDHEN, CDR2 SYDVKM. V lost 6 bases, J lost 3 bases, and 8 bases lay in between. Here the CDR3 reads CASSLDYTGELFF. The CDR3 DNA reads TGTGCCAGCAGCCTCGACTACACCGGGGAGCTGTTTTTT.

V and J are TRBV11-2 and TRBJ2-7, with 10 bases matching TRBD2. Germline loops: CDR1 SGHAT, CDR2 FQNNGV. J gave up 7 bases and V 3 bases, and 6 bases lay outside the gene matches. The CDR3 sequence is 14 residues long. This CDR3 is CASSFDSGRVEQYF. CDR3 coding DNA: TGTGCCAGCAGCTTTGACAGCGGGAGGGTTGAGCAGTACTTC. Full variable domain (missing parts from reference TRBV11-2 and TRBJ2-7): EAGVAQSPRYKIIEKRQSVAFWCNPISGHATLYWYQQILGQGPKLLIQFQNNGVVDDSQLPKDRFSAERLKGVDSTLKIQPAKLEDSAVYLCASSFDSGRVEQYFGPGTRLTVT.

About this clone itself: At one end the junction does not follow the germline gene, possibly because of a read error. V usage is TRBV7-2 and J usage is TRBJ2-5, with TRBD1 matching 10 bases. The CDR3 has 15 amino acids. Germline values: CDR1 SGHTA, CDR2 FQGNSA. Here the CDR3 reads CASSFIPGTGESQYF. CDR3 DNA: TGTGCCAGCAGCTTTATACCCGGGACAGGGGAGAGCCAGTACTTC.

The rearrangement links TRBV5-1 to TRBJ2-3; 11 positions agree with TRBD2. Germline V gene sequence: CDR1 SGHRS, CDR2 YFSETQ. The length of the CDR3 is 16 residues. Trimming cost V 2 bases and J 5 bases; bases outside gene matches: 7. The chain's CDR3 is CASSLDSGGAGDTQYF. The CDR3 DNA sequence: TGCGCCAGCAGCTTAGATAGCGGGGGGGCCGGAGATACGCAGTATTTT.